The present entry profiles one T cell receptor (beta chain) with its context. The method was immunoSEQ multiplex PCR; TCRdb's version includes in-frame clones alone and lacks a portion of them. The table lists about 160,000 clones, approximately 95% of them singletons. The germline CDR1 and CDR2 sequences are SGHTA and FQGNSA. V lost 1 base to trimming and J lost 2 bases; unmatched junction nucleotides: 7. This CDR3 has 17 residues. This sample stems from a study of blood T cell repertoires in COVID-19. Study at large: PBMCs, B-cell-depleted T cells, or T cells were the source of the cDNA or gDNA that made up the material.

The chain employs TRBV7-2 and TRBJ1-5, with 8 bases identical to TRBD1. Sample: peripheral blood. The clonotype comes from a woman between 45 and 60 years old with acute or convalescent COVID-19. The CDR3, as DNA: TGTGCCAGCAGCTTAGACAGGGGGGAACTAGGCAATCAGCCCCAGCATTTT. Translating gives CASSLDRGELGNQPQHF.